This TCR beta chain came from a study of early T cells in non-severe SARS-CoV-2 infection. CDR3 length: 15 amino acids. Germline V lookup: CDR1 SGHVS, CDR2 FQNEAQ. Trimming took off 6 bases at V and 4 bases at J, with 17 bases between the two ends. This clonotype was recorded a few times. TCRdb redid the calling of the 5' RACE reads with MiXCR, one entry per CDR3 protein. This table has more than 95,000 distinct CDR3 sequences, around 16% appearing once. The chain uses TRBV7-8 and TRBJ2-3, with a possible D match to TRBD2 (6 bases). This receptor was obtained from an adult who was a healthcare worker with PCR-confirmed SARS-CoV-2 infection or an uninfected control (not recorded which). Sample: whole blood. Here the CDR3 reads CASRSAGSFPDTQYF. CDR3 DNA sequence: TGTGCCAGCAGGTCTGCCGGGAGTTTCCCAGATACGCAGTATTTT.